These T cell receptor beta chains were read from a single sample in a study of blood T cells in healthy people across ages. MiXCR was run by TCRdb on the 5' RACE reads, yielding one entry per CDR3 protein. This repertoire shows 550,000 to 650,000 distinct CDR3 sequences, about 28% found once; its top ten account for 3% to 4%. In addition, the sample was reused for a study of T cells of mothers and their children.

Sequenced input: blood. All receptors come from a boy between 2 and 15 years old in good health. Both conserved end residues are part of each CDR3. The order of the fields is J gene, D gene, V gene, clone size, CDR3 protein, CDR3 DNA. A D gene is named only where the DNA matches it firmly. Not all rows give a size; the values are once, few, many and, for expanded clones, a class.

>TRBJ1-2|TRBD1|TRBV6-1|-
CASSDWTGANYGYTF
TGTGCCAGCAGTGACTGGACAGGGGCTAACTATGGCTACACCTTC
>TRBJ1-2|-|TRBV6-2/TRBV6-3|-
CASGMGSQGTYGYTF
TGTGCCAGCGGAATGGGGTCACAGGGAACCTATGGCTACACCTTC
>TRBJ2-1|-|TRBV12-3/TRBV12-4|-
CASSLAQYNEQFF
TGTGCCAGCAGTTTAGCTCAGTACAATGAGCAGTTCTTC
>TRBJ2-2|-|TRBV30|-
CAWSVLQGNTGELFF
TGTGCCTGGAGTGTACTACAGGGTAACACCGGGGAGCTGTTTTTT
>TRBJ2-2|-|TRBV9|-
CASSRGAMELFF
TGTGCCAGCAGCAGAGGGGCGATGGAGCTGTTTTTT
>TRBJ1-2|-|TRBV29-1|few
CSVEDPLYGYTF
TGCAGCGTTGAGGACCCTCTCTATGGCTACACCTTC
>TRBJ2-2|-|TRBV20-1|once
CSARRRNTGELFF
TGCAGTGCTAGACGACGGAACACCGGGGAGCTGTTTTTT
>TRBJ2-1|-|TRBV12-3/TRBV12-4|many
CASSSGDNEQFF
TGTGCCAGCAGTTCCGGGGACAATGAGCAGTTCTTC
>TRBJ2-5|-|TRBV6-6|-
CASSARPLQETQYF
TGTGCCAGCAGTGCACGACCCCTCCAAGAGACCCAGTACTTC
>TRBJ2-7|-|TRBV19|-
CASSSSQGYEQYF
TGTGCCAGTAGTAGCAGTCAGGGCTACGAGCAGTACTTC
>TRBJ2-7|TRBD2|TRBV9|few
CASSEGTTSYEQYF
TGTGCCAGCAGCGAGGGGACTACCTCCTACGAGCAGTACTTC
>TRBJ1-4|TRBD1|TRBV12-3/TRBV12-4|-
CASRAGTGNEKLFF
TGTGCCAGCAGAGCCGGGACAGGGAATGAAAAACTGTTTTTT
>TRBJ2-1|TRBD2|TRBV28|-
CASKRGRGAYNEQFF
TGTGCCAGCAAGCGCGGGAGAGGGGCCTACAATGAGCAGTTCTTC
>TRBJ2-6|TRBD1|TRBV19|few
CASSPTGVRSGANVLTF
TGTGCCAGTAGTCCGACAGGGGTCCGCTCTGGGGCCAACGTCCTGACTTTC
>TRBJ2-1|TRBD2|TRBV30|-
CAWSARTSGGAREQFF
TGTGCCTGGAGTGCTCGGACTAGCGGGGGGGCCCGTGAGCAGTTCTTC
>TRBJ2-7|-|TRBV3-1|-
CASSQDSGTAQYF
TGTGCCAGCAGCCAAGATTCCGGCACCGCGCAGTACTTC
>TRBJ2-1|-|TRBV10-3|-
CAISLQGVNEQFF
TGTGCCATCAGTTTACAGGGAGTCAATGAGCAGTTCTTC
>TRBJ2-3|-|TRBV27|-
CASRGAGTDTQYF
TGCGCCAGCAGGGGGGCCGGCACAGATACGCAGTATTTT
>TRBJ2-5|TRBD2|TRBV12-5|-
CASGLGPGLGQETQYF
TGTGCTAGTGGTTTGGGGCCGGGACTAGGACAAGAGACCCAGTACTTC
>TRBJ2-3|-|TRBV7-3|-
CASSASPPGWVGDTQYF
TGTGCCAGCAGCGCCTCCCCCCCGGGTTGGGTCGGCGATACGCAGTATTTT
>TRBJ2-2|TRBD2|TRBV5-1|-
CASSLRLAGGTGELFF
TGCGCCAGCAGCTTACGGCTAGCGGGGGGCACCGGGGAGCTGTTTTTT
>TRBJ2-7|-|TRBV6-5|once
CASSYPAGSDEQYF
TGTGCCAGCAGTTACCCCGCAGGGTCGGACGAGCAGTACTTC
>TRBJ2-5|-|TRBV10-3|-
CAIGLGPGETQYF
TGTGCCATCGGCCTGGGACCTGGGGAGACCCAGTACTTC
>TRBJ1-1|TRBD1|TRBV27|-
CASSQLLTGGYTEAFF
TGTGCCAGCAGTCAATTACTTACAGGGGGCTACACTGAAGCTTTCTTT
>TRBJ1-2|-|TRBV18|-
CASSPDSLRDTNYGYTF
TGTGCCAGCTCACCAGACTCCCTTCGAGACACTAACTATGGCTACACCTTC
>TRBJ1-6|-|TRBV6-2/TRBV6-3|few
CASSTWDSPLHF
TGTGCCAGCAGTACGTGGGATTCACCCCTCCACTTT
>TRBJ2-5|-|TRBV7-8|-
CASSLARAARWKTQYF
TGTGCCAGCAGCTTAGCGAGAGCGGCTAGATGGAAGACCCAGTACTTC
>TRBJ2-5|-|TRBV5-5|-
CASTLLGLKETQYF
TGTGCCAGCACCCTCCTGGGACTGAAGGAGACCCAGTACTTC
>TRBJ2-4|-|TRBV13|-
CASSRLTRLGAKNIQYF
TGTGCCAGCAGCCGACTGACGAGACTGGGAGCCAAAAACATTCAGTACTTC
>TRBJ1-4|-|TRBV12-3/TRBV12-4|few
CASSQSLGPREKLFF
TGTGCCAGCAGTCAATCTCTGGGTCCGCGTGAAAAACTGTTTTTT
>TRBJ1-2|-|TRBV9|few
CASSVEGEYGYTF
TGTGCCAGCAGCGTAGAAGGGGAGTATGGCTACACCTTC
>TRBJ1-5|-|TRBV7-9|-
CASSFADQSPQHF
TGTGCCAGCAGCTTTGCAGATCAGTCGCCCCAGCATTTT
>TRBJ2-7|TRBD2|TRBV12-3/TRBV12-4|many
CASSPGGTYEQYF
TGTGCCAGCAGCCCGGGGGGTACCTACGAGCAGTACTTC
>TRBJ2-3|TRBD2|TRBV4-2|few
CASSPKRGGSTDTQYF
TGTGCCAGCAGCCCTAAGCGGGGGGGTAGCACAGATACGCAGTATTTT
>TRBJ1-2|-|TRBV5-1|few
CASSVRGGLNYGYTF
TGCGCCAGCAGCGTCCGGGGGGGCCTTAACTATGGCTACACCTTC
>TRBJ2-1|-|TRBV12-3/TRBV12-4|-
CASSLGSTYEQFF
TGTGCCAGCAGTTTAGGCAGCACCTATGAGCAGTTCTTC
>TRBJ1-4|-|TRBV5-5|-
CASSLAPDLGGKWLFF
TGTGCCAGCAGCTTGGCCCCGGATCTGGGGGGAAAATGGCTGTTTTTT
>TRBJ2-4|-|TRBV18|-
CASSPGNPKNIQYF
TGTGCCAGCTCACCTGGAAACCCCAAAAACATTCAGTACTTC
>TRBJ2-3|-|TRBV13|-
CASSLGGDGTDTQYF
TGTGCCAGCAGCTTAGGCGGGGATGGCACAGATACGCAGTATTTT
>TRBJ1-5|-|TRBV20-1|-
CSAKTGNKGQPQHF
TGCAGTGCTAAAACAGGGAACAAAGGTCAGCCCCAGCATTTT
>TRBJ1-2|TRBD1|TRBV30|-
CAWTAGQARGYGYTF
TGTGCCTGGACGGCGGGACAGGCGAGGGGCTATGGCTACACCTTC
>TRBJ2-5|TRBD1|TRBV6-5|few
CASSPRPDRGQETQYF
TGTGCCAGCAGCCCCCGTCCCGACAGGGGCCAAGAGACCCAGTACTTC